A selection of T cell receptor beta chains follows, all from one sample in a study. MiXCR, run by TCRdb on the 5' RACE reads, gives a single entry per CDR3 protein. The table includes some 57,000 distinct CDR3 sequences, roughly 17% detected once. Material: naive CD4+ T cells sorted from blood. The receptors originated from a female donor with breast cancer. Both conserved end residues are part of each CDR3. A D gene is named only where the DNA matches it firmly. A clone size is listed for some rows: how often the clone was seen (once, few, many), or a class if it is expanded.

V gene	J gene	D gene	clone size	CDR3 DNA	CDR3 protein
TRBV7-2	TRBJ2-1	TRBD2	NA	TGTGCCAGCAGCTCTACGGGACTAGCGGGAGGTGAGCAGTTCTTC	CASSSTGLAGGEQFF
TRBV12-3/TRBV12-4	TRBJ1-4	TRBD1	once	TGTGCCAGCAGTATCCGGGACAGGGGTGAAAAACTGCTTTTT	CASSIRDRGEKLLF
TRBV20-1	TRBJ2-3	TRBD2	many	TGCAGTGCTGCCCGCGTCGGAGCGGGAGTTATAGATACGCAGTATTTT	CSAARVGAGVIDTQYF
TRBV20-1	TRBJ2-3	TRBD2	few	TGCAGTGCCTGGGGGTCAACTAGCGGGAGGTCGGATACGCAGTATTTT	CSAWGSTSGRSDTQYF
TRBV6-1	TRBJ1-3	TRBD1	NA	TGTGCCAGCAGCCGGGACAGGGCAGCGGGAAACACCATATATTTT	CASSRDRAAGNTIYF
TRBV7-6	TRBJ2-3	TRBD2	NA	TGTGCCAGCAGCCCTAGCCGGGGGGGAAGCACAGATACGCAGTATTTT	CASSPSRGGSTDTQYF
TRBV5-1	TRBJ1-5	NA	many	TGCGCCAGCAGGCGACAAATCAATCAGCCCCAGCATTTT	CASRRQINQPQHF
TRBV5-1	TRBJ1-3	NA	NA	TGCGCCAGCAGCTTGGCCCCAGGTTCTGAAAACACCATATATTTT	CASSLAPGSENTIYF
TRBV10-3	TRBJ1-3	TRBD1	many	TGTGCCATCAGTGAGTCAGGGGGCAGTGGAAACACCATATATTTT	CAISESGGSGNTIYF
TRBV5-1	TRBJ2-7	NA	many	TGCGCCAGCAGCACGGAGACCGGGTATCCCGACGAGCAGTACTTC	CASSTETGYPDEQYF
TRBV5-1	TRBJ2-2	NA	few	TGCGCCAGCAGCCCCTTGTCGAGTACTACCGGGGAGCTGTTTTTT	CASSPLSSTTGELFF
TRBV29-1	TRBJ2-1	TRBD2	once	TGCAGCATTTCTACCGGGGTCCGACTAGCGGGAGGAAGCAATGAGCAGTTCTTC	CSISTGVRLAGGSNEQFF
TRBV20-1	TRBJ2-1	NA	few	TGCAGTGCTAGAGATATCGCCTCGAGCTCCTACAATGAGCAGTTCTTC	CSARDIASSSYNEQFF
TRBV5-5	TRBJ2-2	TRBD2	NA	TGTGCCAGTAGCTCTCTAGCGGGAGGGCGAACCGGGGAGCTGTTTTTT	CASSSLAGGRTGELFF
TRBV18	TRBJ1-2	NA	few	TGTGCCAGCTCACCAAGTCAGACGGATCCTTATGGCTACACCTTC	CASSPSQTDPYGYTF
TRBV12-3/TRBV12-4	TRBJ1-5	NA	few	TGTGCCAGCAGTCCCTCCTGGGGGAGGTCTGCGAGGCAGCCCCAGCATTTT	CASSPSWGRSARQPQHF
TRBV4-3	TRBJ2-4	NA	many	TGCGCCAGCAGCCAAGTATGGGAAGTCAAAAACATTCAGTACTTC	CASSQVWEVKNIQYF
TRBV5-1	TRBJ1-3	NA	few	TGCGCCAGCAGCGCCGGGACGGGCTCTGGAAACACCATATATTTT	CASSAGTGSGNTIYF
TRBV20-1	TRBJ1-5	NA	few	TGCAGTGCTAGACAGGTCTATAATCAGCCCCAGCATTTT	CSARQVYNQPQHF
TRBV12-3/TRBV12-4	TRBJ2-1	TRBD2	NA	TGTGCCAGCAGTCAAGATCCGGGACTAGCGAACGGTGAGCAGTTCTTC	CASSQDPGLANGEQFF
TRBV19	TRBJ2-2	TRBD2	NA	TGTGCCAGTAGTACCTCCGGAGCGGGAGGTCTGAAGACCGGGGAGCTGTTTTTT	CASSTSGAGGLKTGELFF
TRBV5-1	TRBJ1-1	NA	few	TGCGCCAGCAGCCGCCTGGGGCAAGGGGACACTGAAGCTTTCTTT	CASSRLGQGDTEAFF
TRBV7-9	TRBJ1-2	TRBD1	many	TGTGCCAGCAGCGAGGACAGGGGGCGAGCTGGCTACACCTTC	CASSEDRGRAGYTF
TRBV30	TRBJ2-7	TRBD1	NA	TGTGCCTGGAGTGTGAGCCTCGGACAGGGAGGGTACTTC	CAWSVSLGQGGYF
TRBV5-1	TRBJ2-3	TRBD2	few	TGCGCCAGCAGCGGACTAGCGGGAGGAACAGATACGCAGTATTTT	CASSGLAGGTDTQYF
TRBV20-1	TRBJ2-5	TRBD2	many	TGCAGTGCTAGAACGCCCGGGGGGGAGACCCAGTACTTC	CSARTPGGETQYF
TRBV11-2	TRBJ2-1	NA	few	TGTGCCAGCAGCTCTCGGGACTCACGGTCCTACAATGAGCAGTTCTTC	CASSSRDSRSYNEQFF
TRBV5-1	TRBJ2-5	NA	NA	TGCGCCAGCAGAGCAGATTGGGGGCAAGAGACCCAGTACTTC	CASRADWGQETQYF
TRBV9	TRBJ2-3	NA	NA	TGTGCCAGCAGCGTAACCAGGCTTCCCACAGATACGCAGTGTTTT	CASSVTRLPTDTQCF
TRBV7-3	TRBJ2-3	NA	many	TGTGCCAGCAGCTCAGGGACTGGCACAGATACGCAGTATTTT	CASSSGTGTDTQYF
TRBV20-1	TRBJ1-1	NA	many	TGCAGTGCTAGAGTGTCACAGGTTTACACTGAAGCTTTCTTT	CSARVSQVYTEAFF
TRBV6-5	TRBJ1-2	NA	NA	TGTGCCAGCAGTTACTCGACGTTACGGCCCTATGGCTACACCTTC	CASSYSTLRPYGYTF
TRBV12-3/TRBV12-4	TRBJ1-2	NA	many	TGTGCCAGCAGTTTAAGGGAGGGCTATGGCTACACCTTC	CASSLREGYGYTF
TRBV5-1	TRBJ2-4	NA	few	TGCGCCAGCAGCTTGGCCAGGGATATAGCCAAAAACATTCAGTACTTC	CASSLARDIAKNIQYF
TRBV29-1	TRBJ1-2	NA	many	TGCAGCGTTGAATCAGGGTTCGGCTATGGCTACACCTTC	CSVESGFGYGYTF
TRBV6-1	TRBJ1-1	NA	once	TGTGTCAGCAGTGAAGAATTGAAAATTGAAGCTTTCTTT	CVSSEELKIEAFF
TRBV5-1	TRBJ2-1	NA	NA	TGCGCCAGCAGCTTGGTGGTGACTTCCAATGAGCAGTTCTTC	CASSLVVTSNEQFF
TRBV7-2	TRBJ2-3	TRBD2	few	TGTGCCAGCAGCCGGACTAGCGGGAGGGCCCCAGATACGCAGTATTTT	CASSRTSGRAPDTQYF
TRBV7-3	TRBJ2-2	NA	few	TGTGCCAGCAGCCCGGGATCCGGGGAGCTGTTTTTT	CASSPGSGELFF
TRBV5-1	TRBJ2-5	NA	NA	TGCACCAGCAGCCTCCAAGAGACCCAGTACTTC	CTSSLQETQYF
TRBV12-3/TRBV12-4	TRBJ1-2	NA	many	TGTGCCAGCAGTTTTGGGCCCCGTGGCTACACCTTC	CASSFGPRGYTF
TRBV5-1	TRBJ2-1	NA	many	TGCGCCAGCAGCTTCTCGGACTACAATGAGCAGTTCTTC	CASSFSDYNEQFF
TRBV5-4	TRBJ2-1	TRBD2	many	TGTGCCAGCAGCTTTATTGGGACTAGCGGAAGGTATGAGCAGTTCTTC	CASSFIGTSGRYEQFF
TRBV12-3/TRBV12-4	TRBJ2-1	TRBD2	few	TGTGCCAGCATGACTCGACTAGCGGGAGTTGGTGAGCAGTTCTTC	CASMTRLAGVGEQFF
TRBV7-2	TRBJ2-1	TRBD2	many	TGTGCCAGCAGCCGCCGAAGGGCGGGAGGGTACAATGAGCAGTTCTTC	CASSRRRAGGYNEQFF
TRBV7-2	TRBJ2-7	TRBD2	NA	TGTGCCGGCAGTTTTCCGACTAGCGAGGCCTACGAGCAGTACTTC	CAGSFPTSEAYEQYF
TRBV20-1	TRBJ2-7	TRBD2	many	TGCAGTGCTAGAATGACTAGCGGATCCTCCTACGAGCAGTACTTC	CSARMTSGSSYEQYF
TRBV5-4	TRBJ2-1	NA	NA	TGTGCCAGCAGCCCGACTAGAGGATCCTACAATGAGCAGTTCTTC	CASSPTRGSYNEQFF
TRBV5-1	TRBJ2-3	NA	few	TGCGCCAGCAGCGACCGGGACCGGAGATTCGAGCGAGATACGCAGTATTTT	CASSDRDRRFERDTQYF
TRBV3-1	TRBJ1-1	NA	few	TGTGCCAGCGGTACAGGGAACACTGAAGCTTTCTTT	CASGTGNTEAFF